This T cell receptor beta chain stems from a study of graft-versus-host responses after intestinal transplantation. Study-wide background: Those transplanted obtained multivisceral, liver-intestinal, or isolated intestinal grafts. Study-wide findings and caveats: After transplant, early declines in HvG clones were associated with peak levels of circulating GvH clones. Recipient marrow contained GvH clones, some of which appeared first in ileum or blood. Allografts carried high graft-versus-host to host-versus-graft clonal ratios in patients having graft-donor T cell macrochimerism.

To note about this clone: Antigen specificity is unknown.

This table comes from immunoSEQ multiplex PCR, and its TCRdb copy is limited to in-frame clones, with some not included. The table has about 120,000 clones, approximately 92% seen once. The input for sequencing was unstimulated CD4+ T cells sorted from spleen or lymph node cells, taken before intestinal transplant. This receptor was obtained from a human donor who received an intestinal transplant.

DNA for the CDR3: TGTGCCAGCTCGGGACTAGCGGGAAACGAGCAGTACTTC. Protein: CASSGLAGNEQYF. The J gene is TRBJ2-7, the V gene TRBV6-1, with TRBD2 matching over 13 bases. CDR3 length equals 13 residues. Germline V CDR1 and CDR2: MNHNS, SASEGT. J gave up 5 bases and V 8 bases, and 3 bases lay outside the gene matches.